This TCR beta chain was found in a study of blood T cell repertoires in COVID-19. Study information: Some COVID-19 samples were acute and others convalescent; all came from the United States, Italy and Spain.

Germline values: CDR1 SQVTM, CDR2 ANQGSEA. The CDR3 totals 11 residues. Trimming stripped 7 bases from V and 4 bases from J, with 11 bases between. In the source study's methods: Estimation of nucleated cell counts relied on the amplification of reference gene primers. Generated by immunoSEQ multiplex PCR, the TCRdb table keeps only in-frame clones and is missing some. The DNA gave D and trimming, while V, J and clone size come from that table. The data hold approximately 300,000 clones, with more than 65% observed a single time. The rearrangement links TRBV29-1 to TRBJ2-7, with a tentative D call TRBD2 (5 bases). The TCR originated in a person in their 70s with COVID-19, enrolled during active disease. Sequencing was done on a sample of peripheral blood. The CDR3 loop reads CSGKRGYEQYF. In DNA form, the CDR3 reads TGCAGCGGGAAACGGGGTTACGAGCAGTACTTC.